The 2 T cell receptor beta chains in this list originate from one sample, sequenced in a study of blood T cell repertoires in COVID-19. Profiled with immunoSEQ multiplex PCR; TCRdb holds only in-frame clones, not every one. The profile shows roughly 100,000 clones, around 81% of them singletons. Source material: peripheral blood. The receptors were sampled from a man of 80 years or more with acute or convalescent COVID-19.

The V gene is TRBV7-9, the J gene TRBJ2-1; 7 bases line up with TRBD2. CDR1 and CDR2 from the germline V gene are SEHNR and FQNEAQ (reference sequence). V trimming: 1 base; J trimming: 6 bases; junction bases outside the gene matches: 3. This CDR3 has 14 residues. CDR3 region: CASSLELASNEQFF. The CDR3 nucleotides read TGTGCCAGCAGCTTAGAACTAGCGAGCAATGAGCAGTTCTTC.

CDR3 loop: CASSLGSAQETQYF. In nucleotides, the CDR3 is TGTGCCAGCAGCTTAGGGTCCGCTCAGGAGACCCAGTACTTC. V is TRBV7-9 and J is TRBJ2-5; D remains unclear. Trimming shortened V by 1 base and J by 5 bases, and 11 bases separated the two germline ends. Germline-derived CDR1 and CDR2 are SEHNR and FQNEAQ (reference sequence). The CDR3 has 14 amino acids. Together with reference TRBV7-9 and TRBJ2-5, the CDR3 gives the full variable domain: DTGVSQNPRHKITKRGQNVTFRCDPISEHNRLYWYRQTLGQGPEFLTYFQNEAQLEKSRLLSDRFSAERPKGSFSTLEIQRTEQGDSAMYLCASSLGSAQETQYFGPGTRLLVL.